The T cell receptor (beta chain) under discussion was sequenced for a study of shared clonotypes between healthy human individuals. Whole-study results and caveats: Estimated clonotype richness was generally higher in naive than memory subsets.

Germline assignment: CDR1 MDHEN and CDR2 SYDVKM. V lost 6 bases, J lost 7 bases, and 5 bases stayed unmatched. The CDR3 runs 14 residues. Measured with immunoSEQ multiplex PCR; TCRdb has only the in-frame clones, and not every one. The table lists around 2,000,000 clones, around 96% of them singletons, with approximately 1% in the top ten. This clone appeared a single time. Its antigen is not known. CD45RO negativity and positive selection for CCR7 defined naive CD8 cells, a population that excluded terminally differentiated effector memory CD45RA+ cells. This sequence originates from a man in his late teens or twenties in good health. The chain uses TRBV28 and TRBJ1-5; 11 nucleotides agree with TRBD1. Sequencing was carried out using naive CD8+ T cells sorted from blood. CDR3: CASSRGQGEQPQHF. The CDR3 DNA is TGTGCCAGCAGCAGGGGACAGGGGGAACAGCCCCAGCATTTT. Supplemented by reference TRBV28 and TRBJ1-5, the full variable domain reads DVKVTQSSRYLVKRTGEKVFLECVQDMDHENMFWYRQDPGLGLRLIYFSYDVKMKEKGDIPEGYSVSREKKERFSLILESASTNQTSMYLCASSRGQGEQPQHFGDGTRLSIL.